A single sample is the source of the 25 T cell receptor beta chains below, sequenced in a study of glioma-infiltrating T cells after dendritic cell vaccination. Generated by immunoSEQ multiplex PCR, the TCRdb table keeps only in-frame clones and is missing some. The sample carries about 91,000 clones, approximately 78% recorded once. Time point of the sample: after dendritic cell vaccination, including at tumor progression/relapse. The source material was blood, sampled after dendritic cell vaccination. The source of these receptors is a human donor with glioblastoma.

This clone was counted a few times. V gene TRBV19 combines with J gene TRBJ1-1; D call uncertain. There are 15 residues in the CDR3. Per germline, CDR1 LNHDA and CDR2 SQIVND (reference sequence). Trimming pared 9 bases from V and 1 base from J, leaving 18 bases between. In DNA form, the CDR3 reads TGTGCCAGCCGACCCGGACTCCGACGGAACACTGAAGCTTTCTTT. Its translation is CASRPGLRRNTEAFF.

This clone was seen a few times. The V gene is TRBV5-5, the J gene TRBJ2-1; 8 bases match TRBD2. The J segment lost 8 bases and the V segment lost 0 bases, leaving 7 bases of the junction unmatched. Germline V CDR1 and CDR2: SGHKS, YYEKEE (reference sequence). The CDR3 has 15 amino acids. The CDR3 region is CASSLAAGGAYEQFF. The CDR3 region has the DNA TGTGCCAGCAGCTTGGCCGCCGGGGGGGCGTATGAGCAGTTCTTC.

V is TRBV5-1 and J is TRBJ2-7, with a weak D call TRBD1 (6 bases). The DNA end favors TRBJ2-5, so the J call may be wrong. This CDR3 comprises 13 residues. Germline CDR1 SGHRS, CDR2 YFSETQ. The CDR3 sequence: CASSQQGEETQYF. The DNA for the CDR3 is TGCGCCAGCAGCCAACAGGGTGAAGAGACCCAGTACTTC.

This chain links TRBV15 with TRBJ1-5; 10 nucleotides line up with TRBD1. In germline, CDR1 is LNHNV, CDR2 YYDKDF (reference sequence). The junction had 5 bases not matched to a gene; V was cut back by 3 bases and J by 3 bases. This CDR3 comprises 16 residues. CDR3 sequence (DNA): TGTGCCACCAGCAGGAGTGGGACAGGGGTCAATCAGCCCCAGCATTTT. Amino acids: CATSRSGTGVNQPQHF.

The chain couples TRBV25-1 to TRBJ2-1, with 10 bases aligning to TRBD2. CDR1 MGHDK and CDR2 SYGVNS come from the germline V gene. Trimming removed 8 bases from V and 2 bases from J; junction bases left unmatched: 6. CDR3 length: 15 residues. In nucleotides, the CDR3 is TGTGCCAGCGGTATAGCGGGAGGAACCTACAATGAGCAGTTCTTC. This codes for CASGIAGGTYNEQFF.

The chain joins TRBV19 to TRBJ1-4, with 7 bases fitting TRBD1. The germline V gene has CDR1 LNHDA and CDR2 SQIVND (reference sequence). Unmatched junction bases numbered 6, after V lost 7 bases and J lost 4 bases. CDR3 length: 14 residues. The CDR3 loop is CASKRGQNNEKLFF. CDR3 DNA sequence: TGTGCCAGTAAGAGGGGACAGAATAATGAAAAACTGTTTTTT.

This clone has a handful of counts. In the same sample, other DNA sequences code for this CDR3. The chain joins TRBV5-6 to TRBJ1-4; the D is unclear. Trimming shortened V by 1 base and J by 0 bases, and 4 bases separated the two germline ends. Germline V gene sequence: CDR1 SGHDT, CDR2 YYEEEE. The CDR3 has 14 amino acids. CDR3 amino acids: CASSLIATNEKLFF. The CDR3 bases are TGTGCCAGCAGCTTGATAGCAACTAATGAAAAACTGTTTTTT. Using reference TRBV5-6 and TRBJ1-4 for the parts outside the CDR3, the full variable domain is DAGVTQSPTHLIKTRGQQVTLRCSPKSGHDTVSWYQQALGQGPQFIFQYYEEEERQRGNFPDRFSGHQFPNYSSELNVNALLLGDSALYLCASSLIATNEKLFFGSGTQLSVL.

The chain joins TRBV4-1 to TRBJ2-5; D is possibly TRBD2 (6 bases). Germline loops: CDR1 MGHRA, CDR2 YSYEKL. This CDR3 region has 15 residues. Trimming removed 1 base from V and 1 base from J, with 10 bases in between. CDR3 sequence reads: CASSQGASAQETQYF. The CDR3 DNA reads TGCGCCAGCAGCCAAGGTGCTAGCGCCCAAGAGACCCAGTACTTC.

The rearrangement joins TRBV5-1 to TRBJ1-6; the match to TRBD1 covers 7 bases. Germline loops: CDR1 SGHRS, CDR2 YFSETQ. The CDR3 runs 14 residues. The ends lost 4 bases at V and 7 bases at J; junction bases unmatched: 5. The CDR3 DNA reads TGCGCCAGCAGCCCCGGACAGGCCAATTCACCCCTCCACTTT. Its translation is CASSPGQANSPLHF.

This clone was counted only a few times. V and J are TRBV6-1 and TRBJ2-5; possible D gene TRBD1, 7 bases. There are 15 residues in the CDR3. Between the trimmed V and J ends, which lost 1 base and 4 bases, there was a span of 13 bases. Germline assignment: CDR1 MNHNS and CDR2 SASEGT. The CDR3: CASSEGGAGGETQYF. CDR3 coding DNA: TGTGCCAGCAGTGAAGGGGGGGCAGGGGGAGAGACCCAGTACTTC.

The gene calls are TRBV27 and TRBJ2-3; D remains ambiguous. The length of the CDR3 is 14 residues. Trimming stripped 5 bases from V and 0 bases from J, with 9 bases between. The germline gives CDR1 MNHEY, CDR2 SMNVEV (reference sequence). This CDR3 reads CASSPLFSTDTQYF. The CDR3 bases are TGTGCCAGCAGTCCCCTGTTTAGCACAGATACGCAGTATTTT.

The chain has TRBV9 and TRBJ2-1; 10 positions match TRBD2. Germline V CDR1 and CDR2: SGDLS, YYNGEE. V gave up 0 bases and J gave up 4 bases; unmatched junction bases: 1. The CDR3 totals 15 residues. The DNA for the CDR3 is TGTGCCAGCAGCGTAGGAGCGGGAGGGTACAATGAGCAGTTCTTC. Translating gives CASSVGAGGYNEQFF.

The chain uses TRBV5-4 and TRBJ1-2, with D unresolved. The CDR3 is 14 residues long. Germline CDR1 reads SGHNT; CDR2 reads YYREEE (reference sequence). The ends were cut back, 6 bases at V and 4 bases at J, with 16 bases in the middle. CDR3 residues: CASNVHRTLYGYTF. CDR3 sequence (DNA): TGTGCCAGCAATGTACACCGAACCCTCTATGGCTACACCTTC.

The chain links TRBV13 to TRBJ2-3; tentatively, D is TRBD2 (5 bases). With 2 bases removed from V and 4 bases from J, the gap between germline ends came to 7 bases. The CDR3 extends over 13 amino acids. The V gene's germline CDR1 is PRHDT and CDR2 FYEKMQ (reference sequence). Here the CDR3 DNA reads TGTGCCAGCAGCTTACGCGGGTCAGATACGCAGTATTTT. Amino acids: CASSLRGSDTQYF.

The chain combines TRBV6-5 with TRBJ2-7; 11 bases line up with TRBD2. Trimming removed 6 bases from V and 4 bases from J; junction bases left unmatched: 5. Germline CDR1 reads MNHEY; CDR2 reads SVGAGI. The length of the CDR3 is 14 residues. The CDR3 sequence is CASRATSGSYEQYV. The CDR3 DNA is TGTGCCAGCAGGGCCACTAGCGGGAGTTACGAGCAGTACGTC.

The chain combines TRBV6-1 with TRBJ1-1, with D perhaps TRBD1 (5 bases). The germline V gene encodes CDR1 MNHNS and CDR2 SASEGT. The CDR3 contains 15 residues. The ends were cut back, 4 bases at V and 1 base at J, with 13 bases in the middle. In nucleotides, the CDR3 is TGTGCCAGCAGTGGGGAGGCAGGGCGGAACACTGAAGCTTTCTTT. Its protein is CASSGEAGRNTEAFF.

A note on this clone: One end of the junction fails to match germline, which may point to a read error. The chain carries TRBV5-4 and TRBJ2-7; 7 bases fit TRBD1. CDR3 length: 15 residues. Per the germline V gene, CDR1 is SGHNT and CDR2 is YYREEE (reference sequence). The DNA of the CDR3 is TGTGCCAGCAGCTTGGGACAGGGCTACTCCTACGAGCAGCACTTC. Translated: CASSLGQGYSYEQHF.

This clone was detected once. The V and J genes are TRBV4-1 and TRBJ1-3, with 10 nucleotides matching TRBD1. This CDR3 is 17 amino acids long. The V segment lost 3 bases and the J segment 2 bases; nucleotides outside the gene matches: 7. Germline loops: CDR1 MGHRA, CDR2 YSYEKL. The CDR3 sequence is CASSQGRQGAAGNTIYF. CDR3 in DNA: TGCGCCAGCAGCCAGGGAAGACAGGGGGCGGCTGGAAACACCATATATTTT.

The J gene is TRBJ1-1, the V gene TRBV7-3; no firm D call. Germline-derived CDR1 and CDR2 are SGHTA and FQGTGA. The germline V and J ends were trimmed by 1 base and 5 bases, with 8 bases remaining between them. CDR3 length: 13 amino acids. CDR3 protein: CASSLMLETEAFF. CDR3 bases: TGTGCCAGCAGCTTAATGTTGGAGACTGAAGCTTTCTTT.

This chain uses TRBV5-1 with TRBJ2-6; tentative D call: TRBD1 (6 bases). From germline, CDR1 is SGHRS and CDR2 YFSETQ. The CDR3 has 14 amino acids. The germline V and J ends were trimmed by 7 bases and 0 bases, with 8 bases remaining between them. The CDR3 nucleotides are TGCGCCAGCGAAGGGGGCTCTGGGGCCAACGTCCTGACTTTC. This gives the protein CASEGGSGANVLTF. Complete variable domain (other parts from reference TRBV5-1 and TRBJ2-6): KAGVTQTPRYLIKTRGQQVTLSCSPISGHRSVSWYQQTPGQGLQFLFEYFSETQRNKGNFPGRFSGRQFSNSRSEMNVSTLELGDSALYLCASEGGSGANVLTFGAGSRLTVL.

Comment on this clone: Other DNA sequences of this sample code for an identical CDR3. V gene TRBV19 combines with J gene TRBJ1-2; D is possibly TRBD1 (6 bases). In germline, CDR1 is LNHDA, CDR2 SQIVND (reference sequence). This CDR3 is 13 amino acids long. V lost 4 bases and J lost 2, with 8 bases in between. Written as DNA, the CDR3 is TGTGCCAGTAGTAAACAGGGAAACTATGGCTACACCTTC. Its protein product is CASSKQGNYGYTF. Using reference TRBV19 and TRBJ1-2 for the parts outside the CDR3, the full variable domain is DGGITQSPKYLFRKEGQNVTLSCEQNLNHDAMYWYRQDPGQGLRLIYYSQIVNDFQKGDIAEGYSVSREKKESFPLTVTSAQKNPTAFYLCASSKQGNYGYTFGSGTRLTVV.

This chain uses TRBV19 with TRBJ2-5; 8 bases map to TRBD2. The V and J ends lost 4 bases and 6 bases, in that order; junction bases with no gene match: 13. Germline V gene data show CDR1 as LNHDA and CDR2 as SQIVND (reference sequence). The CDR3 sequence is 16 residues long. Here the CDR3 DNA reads TGTGCCAGTAGTACCCCCCACAGGAGCGGGGGTAAGACCCAGTACTTC. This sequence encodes CASSTPHRSGGKTQYF.

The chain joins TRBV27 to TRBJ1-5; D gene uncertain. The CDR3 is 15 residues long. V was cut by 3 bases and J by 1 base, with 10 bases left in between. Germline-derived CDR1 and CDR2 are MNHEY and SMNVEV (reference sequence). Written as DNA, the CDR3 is TGTGCCAGCAGTTTTGATGCGGCCAGCAATCAGCCCCAGCATTTT. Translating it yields CASSFDAASNQPQHF.

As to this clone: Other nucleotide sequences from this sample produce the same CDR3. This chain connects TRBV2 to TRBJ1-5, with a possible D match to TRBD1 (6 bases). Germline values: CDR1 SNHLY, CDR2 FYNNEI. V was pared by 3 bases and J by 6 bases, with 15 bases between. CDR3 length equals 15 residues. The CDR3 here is CASSEGTGSAQPQHF. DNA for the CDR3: TGTGCCAGCAGTGAGGGTACAGGGTCGGCTCAGCCCCAGCATTTT.

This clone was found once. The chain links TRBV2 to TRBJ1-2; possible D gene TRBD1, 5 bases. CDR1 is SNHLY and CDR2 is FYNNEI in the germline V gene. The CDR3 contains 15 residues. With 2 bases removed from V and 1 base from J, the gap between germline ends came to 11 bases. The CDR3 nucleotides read TGTGCCAGCAGTGAACGGAGGGGAGGTAACTATGGCTACACCTTC. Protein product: CASSERRGGNYGYTF. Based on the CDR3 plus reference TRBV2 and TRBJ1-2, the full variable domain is EPEVTQTPSHQVTQMGQEVILRCVPISNHLYFYWYRQILGQKVEFLVSFYNNEISEKSEIFDDQFSVERPDGSNFTLKIRSTKLEDSAMYFCASSERRGGNYGYTFGSGTRLTVV.